The 25 T cell receptor beta chains below come from one sample, sequenced in a study of blood T cell repertoires in COVID-19. The method was immunoSEQ multiplex PCR; TCRdb's version includes in-frame clones alone and lacks a portion of them. The sample consists of 120,000 or so clones, 65% to 85% of them appearing once. The sample taken for sequencing was peripheral blood. These receptor sequences come from a man older than 75 with active or convalescent COVID-19.

CDR3 coding DNA: TGTGCCAGCAGCTCCCGGGGGACTAGCACAGATACGCAGTATTTT. The encoded protein is CASSSRGTSTDTQYF. The rearrangement uses TRBV7-2 and TRBJ2-3; a possible D gene is TRBD2 (6 bases). This CDR3 spans 15 amino acids. Per germline, CDR1 SGHTA and CDR2 FQGNSA. V was shortened by 4 bases and J by 0 bases, with 11 bases between the two germline ends.

The chain carries TRBV18 and TRBJ2-7; 7 bases are shared with TRBD2. Germline V gives CDR1 KGHSH, CDR2 LQKENI. V gave up 5 bases and J gave up 3 bases; unmatched junction bases: 22. The CDR3 extends over 19 amino acids. Here the CDR3 reads CASSGSGTIARSGNYEQYF. CDR3 DNA: TGTGCCAGCTCAGGCTCCGGGACTATCGCCCGAAGTGGCAACTACGAGCAGTACTTC.

In DNA, the CDR3 is TGTGCCAGCAGACGCGGGACTCTTGCTGGAAACACCATATATTTT. Its translation is CASRRGTLAGNTIYF. The chain uses TRBV3-1 (or the pseudogene TRBV3-2) and TRBJ1-3; D possibly corresponds to TRBD1 (5 bases). Trimming cost V 6 bases and J 2 bases, with 14 bases left between them. Germline V CDR1 and CDR2: LGHDT, YNNKEL (reference sequence). This CDR3 contains 15 residues.

On this clone: The sample carries other DNA sequences with the same CDR3. J is TRBJ2-7 and V is TRBV20-1; maybe TRBD1 (5 bases). The germline CDR1 and CDR2 sequences are DFQATT and SNEGSKA (reference sequence). The CDR3 loop spans 11 amino acids. Trimming cost V 2 bases and J 4 bases, with 6 bases left between them. CDR3 amino acids: CSARQGYEQYF. The CDR3 DNA reads as TGCAGTGCTAGACAGGGTTACGAGCAGTACTTC.

This rearrangement joins TRBV4-1 to TRBJ1-4; D unresolved. The ends were cut back, 1 base at V and 4 bases at J, with 10 bases in the middle. Germline CDR1 MGHRA, CDR2 YSYEKL. CDR3 size: 15 residues. CDR3 sequence (DNA): TGCGCCAGCAGCCAAGCGCGGGGTTTTAATGAAAAACTGTTTTTT. It translates to CASSQARGFNEKLFF.

J is TRBJ2-2 and V is TRBV29-1; D is possibly TRBD2 (6 bases). The CDR3 totals 13 residues. Trimming removed 7 bases at V and 4 bases at J, with 13 bases between. Germline V gene sequence: CDR1 SQVTM, CDR2 ANQGSEA. This CDR3 reads CSGAGYGTGELFF. CDR3 sequence (DNA): TGCAGCGGGGCGGGGTATGGCACCGGGGAGCTGTTTTTT.

The V gene is TRBV6-5, the J gene TRBJ2-1, with D maybe TRBD2 (6 bases). Trimming took off 6 bases at V and 8 bases at J, with 20 bases between the two ends. CDR3 size: 15 residues. From germline, CDR1 is MNHEY and CDR2 SVGAGI. CDR3 sequence: CASSPTYTSPHEQFF. DNA of the CDR3: TGTGCCAGCAGCCCCACCTATACTAGCCCCCATGAGCAGTTCTTC.

In this sample, this clone turned up once. This sequence joins TRBV5-1 and TRBJ2-5; 14 bases are a match to TRBD2. The junction had 8 bases not matched to a gene; V was cut back by 4 bases and J by 6 bases. Germline CDR1 reads SGHRS; CDR2 reads YFSETQ. This CDR3 spans 16 amino acids. CDR3 in DNA: TGCGCCAGCAGCACTCGGACTAGCGGGGGGATGAAGACCCAGTACTTC. Its translation is CASSTRTSGGMKTQYF.

This chain connects TRBV16 to TRBJ1-2; D might be TRBD1 (5 bases). CDR1 is KGHSY and CDR2 is FQNENV in the germline V gene. The V end lost 2 bases, the J end lost 2 bases, and 15 bases lay between the germline ends. The CDR3 runs to 16 residues. The CDR3 region is CASSQESGVGNYGYTF. The CDR3 coding sequence is TGTGCCAGCAGCCAAGAATCGGGGGTTGGGAACTATGGCTACACCTTC.

This rearrangement joins TRBV6-5 to TRBJ2-1; 12 bases are a match to TRBD2. The CDR3 consists of 14 residues. The germline gives CDR1 MNHEY, CDR2 SVGAGI. With V trimmed by 7 bases and J by 9 bases, 7 bases remained unmatched. CDR3 in amino acids: CASKGPSGGGEQFF. For the CDR3, the DNA is TGTGCCAGCAAAGGTCCTAGCGGGGGGGGTGAGCAGTTCTTC.

The chain employs TRBV9 and TRBJ2-7; possibly TRBD2 for D (5 bases). The CDR3 has 14 amino acids. Germline assignment: CDR1 SGDLS and CDR2 YYNGEE. V was shortened by 0 bases and J by 0 bases, with 7 bases between the two germline ends. The CDR3 is CASSVDRDSYEQYF. CDR3 nucleotide sequence: TGTGCCAGCAGCGTAGACCGGGACTCCTACGAGCAGTACTTC.

The chain joins TRBV7-3 to TRBJ2-1, with D possibly matching TRBD1 (6 bases). V lost 6 bases and J 3 bases, leaving 15 bases between the germline ends. Germline V CDR1 and CDR2: SGHTA, FQGTGA. The CDR3 totals 15 residues. CDR3 bases: TGTGCCAGCAGTCATCGAGGGGGTTTCTACAATGAGCAGTTCTTC. It specifies CASSHRGGFYNEQFF.

This rearrangement joins TRBV5-1 to TRBJ1-1, with 7 bases identical to TRBD1. V lost 8 bases and J lost 0; bases outside the gene matches: 4. The germline CDR1 and CDR2 sequences are SGHRS and YFSETQ. The CDR3 extends over 13 amino acids. The CDR3 DNA is TGCGCCAGTAAGGGACAGTTGAACACTGAAGCTTTCTTT. Translation: CASKGQLNTEAFF.

This rearrangement joins TRBV4-3 to TRBJ1-2; D possibly corresponds to TRBD1 (6 bases). Germline V gene sequence: CDR1 LGHNA, CDR2 YSLEER. Trimming shortened V by 4 bases and J by 2 bases, and 8 bases separated the two germline ends. The CDR3 contains 13 residues. CDR3 residues: CASSRGQNYGYTF. The CDR3 region has the DNA TGCGCCAGCAGCCGAGGACAGAACTATGGCTACACCTTC.

In the case of this clone: Other DNA variants within this sample encode the same CDR3. CDR3 DNA: TGTGCCAGCAGCTTAGTGCGGGGGGGAGAGACCCAGTACTTC. Protein product: CASSLVRGGETQYF. This chain connects TRBV7-2 to TRBJ2-5; 9 bases agree with TRBD2. Germline CDR1 SGHTA, CDR2 FQGNSA. The CDR3 sequence is 14 residues long. The V gene end was trimmed by 1 base and the J gene end by 4 bases; junction bases not matched to a gene: 1.

The V gene is TRBV5-4, the J gene TRBJ1-2, with D possibly matching TRBD1 (5 bases). The germline V and J ends were trimmed by 4 bases and 0 bases, with 7 bases remaining between them. The CDR3 spans 13 residues. Per germline, CDR1 SGHNT and CDR2 YYREEE (reference sequence). DNA for the CDR3: TGTGCCAGCAGCGTACAGGCTAACTATGGCTACACCTTC. Its translation is CASSVQANYGYTF.

This chain joins TRBV11-2 and TRBJ1-6; D is perhaps TRBD1 (6 bases). Germline lookup yields CDR1 SGHAT and CDR2 FQNNGV. Trimming removed 5 bases at V and 8 bases at J, with 10 bases between. The CDR3 consists of 13 residues. The CDR3 DNA sequence: TGTGCCAGCAGCCCGGGACACGATTCACCCCTCCACTTT. Encoded protein: CASSPGHDSPLHF. Full variable domain (rest looked up from reference TRBV11-2 and TRBJ1-6): EAGVAQSPRYKIIEKRQSVAFWCNPISGHATLYWYQQILGQGPKLLIQFQNNGVVDDSQLPKDRFSAERLKGVDSTLKIQPAKLEDSAVYLCASSPGHDSPLHFGNGTRLTVT.

The chain has TRBV30 and TRBJ1-5, with TRBD1 as a possible D gene (5 bases). Trimming removed 2 bases from V and 4 bases from J, with 15 bases in between. CDR1 and CDR2 from the germline V gene are GTSNPN and SVGIG (reference sequence). This CDR3 region has 15 residues. CDR3 coding DNA: TGTGCCTGGAGTATTCTTGGGGGGGTGAATCAGCCCCAGCATTTT. Translated: CAWSILGGVNQPQHF.

The chain employs TRBV5-1 and TRBJ1-1; possibly TRBD1 for D (5 bases). Germline assignment: CDR1 SGHRS and CDR2 YFSETQ. Trimming removed 4 bases from V and 1 base from J, with 11 bases in between. This CDR3 contains 14 residues. The CDR3: CASSMSGWNTEAFF. The DNA of the CDR3 is TGCGCCAGCAGCATGTCAGGGTGGAACACTGAAGCTTTCTTT.

The J gene is TRBJ1-1, the V gene TRBV5-6, with 11 bases fitting TRBD1. Per germline, CDR1 SGHDT and CDR2 YYEEEE. J lost 10 bases, V lost 4 bases, and 9 bases had no gene match. CDR3 length equals 14 residues. The CDR3 sequence: CASSTRTGGMVAFF. The CDR3 DNA sequence: TGTGCCAGCAGCACAAGGACAGGGGGCATGGTAGCTTTCTTT.

This chain joins TRBV19 and TRBJ1-4; 10 bases match TRBD1. Germline loops: CDR1 LNHDA, CDR2 SQIVND (reference sequence). V was clipped by 5 bases and J by 0 bases; unmatched bases: 15. This CDR3 comprises 20 residues. The CDR3 nucleotides read TGTGCCAGTAGTCGACTTACAGGGACAGGGGCGACTGCAACTAATGAAAAACTGTTTTTT. Translation gives CASSRLTGTGATATNEKLFF.

This sequence joins TRBV7-2 and TRBJ2-1, with D perhaps matching TRBD1 (6 bases). This CDR3 spans 14 amino acids. With 5 bases removed from V and 6 bases from J, the gap between germline ends came to 14 bases. Germline-derived CDR1 and CDR2 are SGHTA and FQGNSA. CDR3: CASSPQTGPNEQFF. As DNA, the CDR3 is TGTGCCAGCAGCCCACAGACAGGCCCCAATGAGCAGTTCTTC.

This clone was seen a handful of times. The chain links TRBV19 to TRBJ1-6, with 7 bases lining up with TRBD1. The V gene's germline CDR1 is LNHDA and CDR2 SQIVND (reference sequence). CDR3 length: 14 amino acids. J gave up 7 bases and V 5 bases, and 5 bases lay outside the gene matches. The CDR3 DNA sequence: TGTGCCAGTAGTGTCCGGGACAGAAATTCACCCCTCCACTTT. It encodes CASSVRDRNSPLHF.

The chain employs TRBV3-1 (or the pseudogene TRBV3-2) and TRBJ2-5; D may be TRBD2 (6 bases). CDR1 is LGHDT, CDR2 YNNKEL, per germline (reference sequence). V dropped 4 bases and J dropped 7 bases, with 7 bases sitting between them. This CDR3 is 11 amino acids long. The CDR3 spells CASSPGGTQYF. CDR3 nucleotide sequence: TGTGCCAGCAGCCCCGGGGGGACCCAGTACTTC.

The chain uses TRBV2 and TRBJ1-5; possible D gene TRBD1, 5 bases. The CDR3 runs 15 residues. V shed 6 bases and J shed 5 bases, with 17 bases lying between them. Looked up from germline, CDR1 is SNHLY and CDR2 is FYNNEI. DNA for the CDR3: TGTGCCAGCAGCCTTTTCGGGGGAGGCGATCAGCCCCAGCATTTT. It translates to CASSLFGGGDQPQHF.